This T cell receptor (beta chain) was profiled in a study of T-cell reconstitution after alpha-beta-depleted transplantation in children. As it was prepared, the TCRbeta library received unique molecular identifiers. TCRdb re-analysed the PCR reads in MiXCR, keeping a single row per CDR3 protein. Of some 300,000 distinct CDR3 sequences in the sample, almost 8% were seen once. At least ten counts were recorded for this clonotype. Antigen: not known. The study, taken as a whole, reports: T-cell counts and diversity at one year post-transplant came mainly from newly produced T cells.

This CDR3 is 13 amino acids long. The germline V gene encodes CDR1 MNHEY and CDR2 SMNVEV (reference sequence). The germline V and J ends were trimmed by 10 bases and 1 base, with 11 bases remaining between them. The rearrangement links TRBV27 to TRBJ2-1; D call uncertain. Sequenced here: peripheral blood, sampled 360 days after TCRalphabeta/CD19-depleted stem cell transplant. The sequence came from a female patient between 2 and 10 years old who had a stem cell transplant for Fanconi anemia, so the T cells may come from the graft donor. For the CDR3, the DNA is TGTGCCACTGGACGTGGATCCTACAATGAGCAGTTCTTC. Amino acid sequence: CATGRGSYNEQFF.